This T cell receptor (beta chain) was obtained from a study of blood T cell repertoires in COVID-19. Looking at the study overall: Samples of COVID-19 (acute and convalescent) were obtained from the United States, Italy and Spain. In each case, the material was cDNA or gDNA derived from T cells, B-cell-depleted T cells, or PBMCs.

In the authors' workflow: Reference gene primer amplification yielded estimated nucleated cell counts. Some clones are missing from TCRdb's copy, which holds only in-frame ones; the method was immunoSEQ multiplex PCR. V and J calls and clone size are as listed in that table; D and trimming were resolved from the DNA. This table holds over 300,000 clones, roughly 90% found once. Trimming took off 1 base at V and 0 bases at J, with 15 bases between the two ends. Germline CDR1 MGHDK, CDR2 SYGVNS. The CDR3 is 17 amino acids. Material: peripheral blood. The rearrangement links TRBV25-1 to TRBJ1-1; D remains unclear. The TCR sequence derives from a man aged 35 to 55 with acute or convalescent COVID-19. In DNA, the CDR3 is TGTGCCAGCAGTGAATCAGGTGAGAACAGCTTGAACACTGAAGCTTTCTTT. Protein sequence: CASSESGENSLNTEAFF.